This T cell receptor (beta chain) originates from a study of control samples from healthy donors and cancer patients. V gave up 2 bases and J gave up 7 bases, with 9 bases separating them. The CDR3 covers 14 residues. Germline CDR1 MNHEY, CDR2 SVGAGI. Assay used: immunoSEQ multiplex PCR; TCRdb lists only in-frame clones, some missing. Seen here are 95,000 to 100,000 clones, roughly 91% observed once, and the top ten hold 7.8%. This TCR came from a man aged 25 to 45 in good health. Specimen: blood. The chain uses TRBV6-5 and TRBJ1-6, with D maybe TRBD1 (5 bases). CDR3 coding DNA: TGTGCCAGCAGTTACCAGGGATACAATTCACCCCTCCACTTT. Encoded protein: CASSYQGYNSPLHF.